These T cell receptor beta chains were read from a single sample in a study of graft-versus-host responses after intestinal transplantation. This table comes from immunoSEQ multiplex PCR, and its TCRdb copy is limited to in-frame clones, with some not included. This sample has about 100,000 clones; roughly 90% occur once, and the top ten carry around 0.76%. No cognate antigen is known for these TCRs. The specimen comprised unstimulated CD4+ T cells sorted from spleen or lymph node cells, sampled before transplant. These receptors originate from a human donor who was the organ donor for an intestinal transplant. Each CDR3 is given without its conserved first and last residue.

TRBJ2-2	TRBV5-4	ASSFVGGTGELF
TRBJ1-3	TRBV29-1	SVESARGLSGNTIY
TRBJ2-2	TRBV18	ASSPPIGANTGELF
TRBJ2-3	TRBV6-6	ASSAGLAGSSDTQY
TRBJ1-5	TRBV6-8	ASSFSRRIDQPQH
TRBJ2-7	TRBV7-3	ASSPWGGREQY
TRBJ2-7	TRBV14	ASSSRLAGFNEQY
TRBJ2-4	TRBV7-8	ASSIGQARLAGDGNIQY
TRBJ2-3	TRBV10-3	AIAGGPSTDTQY
TRBJ1-2	TRBV11-2	ASSLGQGAHGYT
TRBJ1-6	TRBV6-1	ASSEEGLANNSPLH
TRBJ1-2	TRBV11-2	ASSYDSYGYT
TRBJ1-1	TRBV18	ASSPTTGAGAF
TRBJ2-3	TRBV4-1	ASSPGTGSDTQY
TRBJ1-4	TRBV7-2	ASTLNGLNNEKLF
TRBJ2-3	TRBV7-6	ASSPPGGRPY
TRBJ2-1	TRBV6-5	ASSAGTSGNNEQF